This T cell receptor beta chain was documented in a study of T cell repertoires in cytomegalovirus infection (dated by TCRdb to about 2019). Regarding the complete study: Recently identified HLA-C-restricted CMV epitopes, whose presentation resists viral immunomodulation, were targeted by peptide stimulations together with well-studied HLA-B-restricted epitopes. Donor HLA type was relevant to the analysis, because carriage of CMV infection together with the matching HLA type was indicated by public TCR beta signatures.

Worth noting for this clonotype: The clone's antigen remains unknown. The record has no base qualities; no much larger clone is one base away.

TCRdb names Illumina HiSeq 1500 as the instrument used. The public reads were reprocessed in TCRdb via fastp at Q25 and MiXCR, keeping in-frame beta chains. Rows are combined by CDR3 protein, so each entry shows the most common genes and DNA. A total of about half a million distinct CDR3 sequences appear in this sample, around 30% of them only once. Roughly 17% of the sample rests with the top ten. In light of the paper, this sample's treatment or condition label describes: in vitro stimulation with specific CMV peptide epitopes to enrich CMV-specific T cells. Trimmed from V: 5 bases; trimmed from J: 7 bases; junction bases lacking a gene match: 12. Counted from cysteine to phenylalanine, this CDR3 has 15 amino acids. Of the read, only the CDR3 DNA is kept; its 45 bases are in frame from base 1. CDR1 and CDR2 are read off the germline V gene as SGHAT and FQNNGV. On the study overall, not on this receptor specifically: The ex vivo response was dominated by HLA-C-restricted CMV-specific TCR beta clonotypes, which also provided the single most frequent clonotype in two of eight donors. Cumulative frequency of public TCR beta family members discriminated carriers of CMV infection plus the relevant HLA type in this cohort and an independent approximately 340-donor cohort.

The specimen was cultured PBMCs, collected from culture after CMV antigen stimulation. This receptor was taken from a human donor in good health (CMV status not recorded). Some clones in this sample may be carry-over from other donors' samples. The rearranged segments are TRBV11-2 and TRBJ2-7; 9 middle bases align to TRBD1. The CDR3 protein sequence reads: CASSSIRDRVIEQYF. The nucleotides read TGTGCCAGCAGCAGTATCCGGGACAGGGTTATAGAGCAGTACTTC.